Listed here are 21 T cell receptor beta chains from one sample, sequenced in a study of cytomegalovirus exposure and HLA in healthy donors. Generated by immunoSEQ multiplex PCR, the TCRdb table keeps only in-frame clones and is missing some. The table includes about 200,000 clones, 86% detected once. Sequencing used PBMCs. Receptors were obtained from a woman in her late teens or twenties in good health and CMV-seronegative.

This chain links TRBV7-3 with TRBJ2-1; D perhaps matches TRBD2 (6 bases). Germline V lookup: CDR1 SGHTA, CDR2 FQGTGA. V lost 5 bases and J 6 bases, leaving 11 bases between the germline ends. CDR3 length equals 13 residues. Here the CDR3 reads CASSRAGSNEQFF. CDR3 coding DNA: TGTGCCAGCAGCCGCGCGGGGAGCAATGAGCAGTTCTTC.

This chain uses TRBV5-1 with TRBJ1-4; 8 bases align to TRBD1. Germline V gene sequence: CDR1 SGHRS, CDR2 YFSETQ. CDR3 length: 14 amino acids. With 4 bases clipped from V and 4 bases from J, the junction kept 3 bases outside the gene matches. The CDR3 DNA reads TGCGCCAGCAGCCTACAGGGGGATAATGAAAAACTGTTTTTT. Translating gives CASSLQGDNEKLFF.

CDR3 loop: CASRLAGTPYEQYF. The CDR3 bases are TGTGCCAGCAGACTAGCGGGAACGCCCTACGAGCAGTACTTC. The chain recombines TRBV7-8 with TRBJ2-7; 10 positions match TRBD2. The CDR3 is made up of 14 amino acids. V was clipped by 6 bases and J by 2 bases; unmatched bases: 4. The V gene's germline CDR1 is SGHVS and CDR2 FQNEAQ.

The chain is built from TRBV2 and TRBJ2-7, with 11 bases identical to TRBD2. The V and J ends lost 7 bases and 2 bases, in that order; junction bases with no gene match: 13. This CDR3 has 17 residues. The germline V gene encodes CDR1 SNHLY and CDR2 FYNNEI. For the CDR3, the DNA is TGTGCCAGCAAGGTACGGCTAGCGGGGGGCCAGACCTACGAGCAGTACTTC. Amino acids: CASKVRLAGGQTYEQYF.

The chain joins TRBV2 to TRBJ1-2; D is possibly TRBD1 (5 bases). The CDR3 covers 14 residues. From germline, CDR1 is SNHLY and CDR2 FYNNEI. V lost 3 bases and J 8 bases, leaving 16 bases between the germline ends. CDR3 protein: CASSDYRRGGGYTF. CDR3 bases: TGTGCCAGCAGTGACTACAGACGGGGGGGAGGCTACACCTTC. The complete variable domain, with remaining parts taken from reference TRBV2 and TRBJ1-2, reads EPEVTQTPSHQVTQMGQEVILRCVPISNHLYFYWYRQILGQKVEFLVSFYNNEISEKSEIFDDQFSVERPDGSNFTLKIRSTKLEDSAMYFCASSDYRRGGGYTFGSGTRLTVV.

The V gene is TRBV5-1, the J gene TRBJ1-2, with TRBD1 matching over 7 bases. The V gene end was trimmed by 4 bases and the J gene end by 3 bases; junction bases not matched to a gene: 3. CDR1 and CDR2 from the germline V gene are SGHRS and YFSETQ. The CDR3 length is 13 residues. The CDR3 reads CASSLGQHYGYTF. The CDR3 region has the DNA TGCGCCAGCAGCCTGGGACAGCACTATGGCTACACCTTC.

V usage is TRBV2 and J usage is TRBJ1-5; D may be TRBD1 (5 bases). The V end lost 3 bases, the J end lost 3 bases, and 12 bases lay between the germline ends. The CDR3 length is 15 residues. From germline, CDR1 is SNHLY and CDR2 FYNNEI. CDR3 DNA sequence: TGTGCCAGCAGTGAGATGGCAGGGCCCAATCAGCCCCAGCATTTT. This codes for CASSEMAGPNQPQHF.

V is TRBV5-1 and J is TRBJ2-1; TRBD2 matches at 10 bases. Germline CDR1 and CDR2: SGHRS and YFSETQ. The CDR3 is made up of 14 amino acids. The ends lost 4 bases at V and 5 bases at J; junction bases unmatched: 3. In nucleotides, the CDR3 is TGCGCCAGCAGCGGGGGACTAGCGAACAATGAGCAGTTCTTC. Encoded protein: CASSGGLANNEQFF.

This clone was seen a few times. V usage is TRBV27 and J usage is TRBJ2-6; D not resolved. The CDR3 runs to 14 residues. CDR1 is MNHEY and CDR2 is SMNVEV in the germline V gene (reference sequence). Trimming stripped 4 bases from V and 0 bases from J, with 4 bases between. The CDR3 spells CASSYSSGANVLTF. CDR3 DNA sequence: TGTGCCAGCAGTTACAGCTCTGGGGCCAACGTCCTGACTTTC.

The rearrangement uses TRBV2 and TRBJ1-5; TRBD1 might be the D (5 bases). Germline CDR1 is SNHLY and CDR2 is FYNNEI. The CDR3 extends over 15 amino acids. V lost 5 bases and J 1 base, leaving 12 bases between the germline ends. CDR3 loop: CASSKEGASNQPQHF. As DNA, the CDR3 is TGTGCCAGCAGTAAGGAAGGGGCGAGCAATCAGCCCCAGCATTTT.

This chain links TRBV5-1 with TRBJ2-4; possible D gene TRBD2, 6 bases. In germline, CDR1 is SGHRS, CDR2 YFSETQ. This CDR3 comprises 16 residues. V was trimmed by 4 bases and J by 8 bases, leaving 22 bases between them. CDR3 in DNA: TGCGCCAGCAGCAAAAATTCCGGGACTCTATATGACATTCAGTACTTC. Translation: CASSKNSGTLYDIQYF.

This chain uses TRBV7-6 with TRBJ2-7; 10 bases are shared with TRBD1. The CDR3 is 15 residues long. J lost 5 bases, V lost 3 bases, and 7 bases had no gene match. The germline V gene has CDR1 SGHVS and CDR2 FNYEAQ. In nucleotides, the CDR3 is TGTGCCAGCAGCTTGGGACAGGGGATCTTCCACGAGCAGTACTTC. This sequence encodes CASSLGQGIFHEQYF.

This sequence joins TRBV11-2 and TRBJ2-7, with 13 nucleotides matching TRBD2. CDR1 is SGHAT and CDR2 is FQNNGV in the germline V gene. V lost 0 bases and J lost 2; bases outside the gene matches: 10. This CDR3 is built from 19 residues. For the CDR3, the DNA is TGTGCCAGCAGCTTAGACGCTTTGGGACTAGCGGGATCCGCCTACGAGCAGTACTTC. It specifies CASSLDALGLAGSAYEQYF.

The chain combines TRBV6-1 with TRBJ2-3, with 7 bases that match TRBD2. With V trimmed by 3 bases and J by 2 bases, 2 bases remained unmatched. Germline CDR1 and CDR2: MNHNS and SASEGT. This CDR3 comprises 14 residues. The DNA for the CDR3 is TGTGCCAGCAGTGAGACTAGCTCCACAGATACGCAGTATTTT. It is translated as CASSETSSTDTQYF.

CDR3 nucleotide sequence: TGTGCCAGCAGCTCCGGGGAGGCCTACGAGCAGTACTTC. Translation: CASSSGEAYEQYF. V is TRBV7-8 and J is TRBJ2-7, with D possibly matching TRBD2 (6 bases). Germline values: CDR1 SGHVS, CDR2 FQNEAQ. The CDR3 is 13 residues long. Trimming cost V 4 bases and J 2 bases, with 9 bases left between them.

The chain recombines TRBV7-8 with TRBJ2-3, with TRBD1 identical over 9 bases. The CDR3 is 15 residues long. V was pared by 8 bases and J by 0 bases, with 6 bases of the junction left unmatched. The germline gives CDR1 SGHVS, CDR2 FQNEAQ. This chain's CDR3 is CASGWDRASTDTQYF. DNA of the CDR3: TGTGCCAGCGGATGGGACAGGGCTAGCACAGATACGCAGTATTTT.

This clone came up a few times. The gene calls are TRBV6-5 and TRBJ2-2; a possible D gene is TRBD2 (5 bases). The ends were cut back, 6 bases at V and 2 bases at J, with 13 bases in the middle. The germline gives CDR1 MNHEY, CDR2 SVGAGI. The CDR3 loop spans 15 amino acids. The CDR3 nucleotides are TGTGCCAGCAGCCGAGCGGATATTAACACCGGGGAGCTGTTTTTT. This translates into CASSRADINTGELFF.

The V call is TRBV5-1, the J call TRBJ2-5; 8 bases map to TRBD1. Trimming at V came to 2 bases and at J to 0 bases, leaving 3 bases not matched to a gene. Per the germline V gene, CDR1 is SGHRS and CDR2 is YFSETQ. There are 15 residues in the CDR3. In DNA form, the CDR3 reads TGCGCCAGCAGCTTTTGGACAGGGAACCAAGAGACCCAGTACTTC. It encodes CASSFWTGNQETQYF. Full variable domain (outside the CDR3, taken from reference TRBV5-1 and TRBJ2-5): KAGVTQTPRYLIKTRGQQVTLSCSPISGHRSVSWYQQTPGQGLQFLFEYFSETQRNKGNFPGRFSGRQFSNSRSEMNVSTLELGDSALYLCASSFWTGNQETQYFGPGTRLLVL.

The chain carries TRBV10-3 and TRBJ1-1, with TRBD1 identical over 7 bases. The germline V gene has CDR1 ENHRY and CDR2 SYGVKD. With V trimmed by 7 bases and J by 0 bases, 2 bases remained unmatched. The CDR3 contains 13 residues. The CDR3 DNA reads TGTGCCATCAACAGGGGATTGAACACTGAAGCTTTCTTT. This sequence encodes CAINRGLNTEAFF.

The rearrangement joins TRBV18 to TRBJ1-1; D is perhaps TRBD1 (5 bases). There are 16 residues in the CDR3. V was cut by 3 bases and J by 2 bases, with 16 bases left in between. In germline, CDR1 is KGHSH, CDR2 LQKENI. As DNA, the CDR3 is TGTGCCAGCTCACCGCCCGGGGGATCCTCCAACACTGAAGCTTTCTTT. Amino acid sequence: CASSPPGGSSNTEAFF.

The chain employs TRBV5-6 and TRBJ2-1, with D possibly TRBD1 on 5 matching bases. The V and J ends lost 0 bases and 5 bases respectively, with 21 bases between them. The CDR3 consists of 18 residues. The germline CDR1 and CDR2 sequences are SGHDT and YYEEEE. The CDR3 sequence is CASSLARLVGALNNEQFF. The CDR3 DNA reads as TGTGCCAGCAGCTTGGCGAGGCTGGTAGGGGCTCTAAACAATGAGCAGTTCTTC.